This note documents a single TCR beta chain sequence. Its antigen is as yet unknown. RNA, once extracted, was reverse transcribed into cDNA for use as the sequencing template. Some clones are missing from TCRdb's copy, which holds only in-frame ones; the method was immunoSEQ multiplex PCR. The sample has about 110,000 clones; roughly 59% are singletons. The sample belongs to a study of CD8+ T cells in alopecia areata. Points from the study as a whole: Between patients, shared TCR sequences were less clear than in mice. This was possibly due in part to HLA diversity in the patient population. Higher clonality than in normal scalp was seen in lesional scalp, especially alopecia totalis/universalis.

The J segment lost 2 bases and the V segment lost 7 bases, leaving 15 bases of the junction unmatched. Germline CDR1 and CDR2: SQVTM and ANQGSEA. This CDR3 is 16 amino acids long. This chain connects TRBV29-1 to TRBJ2-3; the match to TRBD1 covers 7 bases. This clonotype was obtained from a human donor in good health. Sequenced material: CD8+ T cells sorted from blood. In DNA form, the CDR3 reads TGCAGCGGCATCGATACAGGGGTTTATTACACAGATACGCAGTATTTT. This codes for CSGIDTGVYYTDTQYF.